This T cell receptor beta chain was profiled in a study of human T cells and chemical hapten exposure. Study background: Donors were sensitized with 2% DPC on the upper inner arm. In the roughly 25-week study, patients were dosed weekly with diphenylcyclopropenone on the scalp throughout.

With V trimmed by 7 bases and J by 6 bases, 7 bases remained unmatched. Germline V gene data show CDR1 as MNHEY and CDR2 as SVGEGT. The CDR3 runs to 14 residues. Unique molecular identifiers were linked by the library to individual cDNA molecules. TCRdb reprocessed the RACE reads with MiXCR, giving one entry per CDR3 protein. In the table there are 350,000 to 400,000 distinct CDR3 sequences, approximately 5.1% of which are singletons. Time point noted: pre-sensitization, week 0. Treatment reported: therapeutic diphenylcyclopropenone sensitization with weekly scalp DPC. Unfractionated whole blood was the source from which total RNA was extracted.

Here the sequenced sample was whole blood, taken in connection with sensitization to the hapten diphenylcyclopropenone (DPC). V is TRBV6-2 or TRBV6-3 and J is TRBJ2-7; the match to TRBD2 covers 12 bases. The TCR originated in a woman aged 45-59 years with alopecia areata. Some clones in this sample may be carry-over from other donors' samples. CDR3 nucleotides: TGTGCCAGCACCCTAGGACTAGCGGGGACCGAGCAGTACTTC. It is translated as CASTLGLAGTEQYF.